This TCR beta chain was recovered during a study of blood T cell repertoires in COVID-19. Whole-study context: COVID-19 samples collected from the United States, Italy and Spain covered acute and convalescent phases. In each case, the material was cDNA or gDNA derived from T cells, B-cell-depleted T cells, or PBMCs.

Original analysis: Counts of nucleated cells, estimated from reference gene primer amplification, were obtained. TCRdb keeps only in-frame clones here, not all; method: immunoSEQ multiplex PCR. From that table come the V and J calls and clone size; the DNA was used to work out D and trimming. The table has tens of thousands of clones, around 85% seen once; the top ten hold just over 5%. This clone is termed medium-sized. From germline, CDR1 is MDHEN and CDR2 SYDVKM. The CDR3 runs to 15 residues. V was cut by 2 bases and J by 6 bases, with 14 bases left in between. The source is a man older than 75 with acute or convalescent COVID-19. The sample taken for sequencing was peripheral blood. This chain uses TRBV28 with TRBJ1-5; D is possibly TRBD1 (5 bases). Here the CDR3 reads CASSLPGTGSQPQHF. The DNA of the CDR3 is TGTGCCAGCAGTTTACCAGGGACCGGGAGTCAGCCCCAGCATTTT.